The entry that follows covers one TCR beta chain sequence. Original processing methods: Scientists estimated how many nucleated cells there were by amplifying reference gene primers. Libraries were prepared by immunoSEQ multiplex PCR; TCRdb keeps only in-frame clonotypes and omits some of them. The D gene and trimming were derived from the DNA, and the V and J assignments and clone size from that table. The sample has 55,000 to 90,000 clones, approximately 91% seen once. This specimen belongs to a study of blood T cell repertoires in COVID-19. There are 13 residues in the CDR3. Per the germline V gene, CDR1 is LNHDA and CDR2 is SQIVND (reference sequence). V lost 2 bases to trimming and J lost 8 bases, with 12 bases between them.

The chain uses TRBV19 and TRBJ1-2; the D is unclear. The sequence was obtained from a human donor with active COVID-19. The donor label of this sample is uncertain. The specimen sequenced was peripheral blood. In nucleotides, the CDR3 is TGTGCCAGTAGTATATTGCGGTTCGGCGGCTACACCTTC. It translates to CASSILRFGGYTF.